Many counts were recorded for the clone carrying this T cell receptor beta chain. Its antigen is not identified. This CDR3 has 12 residues. Germline V gene data show CDR1 as GTSNPN and CDR2 as SVGIG (reference sequence). Trimming removed 2 bases from V and 4 bases from J, with 8 bases in between. The entry originates in a study of CD8 T cells in ankylosing spondylitis. Overall study findings and caveats: What appeared characteristic of ankylosing spondylitis blood was a TCR beta motif of several highly homologous variants.

A single record per CDR3 protein comes from TCRdb applying MiXCR to the 5' RACE reads. The data contain some 200,000 distinct CDR3 sequences, approximately 7.3% of them singletons. The chain carries TRBV30 and TRBJ2-5; possibly TRBD1 for D (5 bases). The sample taken for sequencing was blood, either unsorted or a sorted T cell fraction (not recorded which). The sequence was collected from a male donor with ankylosing spondylitis. The CDR3 sequence: CAWSRGRETQYF. In DNA form, the CDR3 reads TGTGCCTGGAGTAGGGGAAGAGAGACCCAGTACTTC.